This TCR beta chain derives from a study of T cell repertoires in cytomegalovirus infection. In the study overall: Recently described HLA-C-restricted plus well-studied HLA-B-restricted CMV epitopes were used. Public TCR beta signatures indicated both CMV infection and matching HLA type.

Findings and caveats of the study: Totalled public TCR beta family frequency picked out people who carried CMV plus the relevant HLA.

TCRdb ran MiXCR on the reads and lists one entry per CDR3 protein. The table includes some 900,000 distinct CDR3 sequences, 32% detected once. A word on this clonotype: Antigen: not known.

This CDR3 is built from 14 residues. V dropped 8 bases and J dropped 0; count of bases not matched to a gene: 2. CDR1 is LNHDA, CDR2 SQIVND, per germline (reference sequence). The gene calls are TRBV19 and TRBJ2-1, with 9 bases lining up with TRBD1. This TCR was sampled from a human donor in good health (CMV status not recorded). Some clones in this sample may be carry-over from other donors' samples. The starting material was cultured CD8+ T cells from PBMCs, obtained from culture after CMV antigen stimulation. As DNA, the CDR3 is TGTGCCAGTGCGACAGGGGGCTCCTACAATGAGCAGTTCTTC. This translates into CASATGGSYNEQFF.